This TCR beta chain derives from a study of cytomegalovirus exposure and HLA in healthy donors. Study results and limitations: In a later analysis, a missense DCLRE1C variant was linked to TCR beta V- and J-gene trimming. Through in vitro validation, three CMV-associated chains were shown to be specific for CMV antigens. Reports state that TCR beta sequences accurately predicted most subjects' HLA-A and HLA-B alleles. More clonal expansion characterized HLA-associated TCR beta chains than equally common others in a later analysis.

Per the germline V gene, CDR1 is KGHSH and CDR2 is LQKENI. The CDR3 spans 17 residues. V lost 4 bases to trimming and J lost 2 bases; unmatched junction nucleotides: 10. The PCR ran on 60 Vbeta and 13 Jbeta primers. Libraries were prepared by immunoSEQ multiplex PCR; TCRdb keeps only in-frame clonotypes and omits some of them. The table includes 95,000 to 150,000 clones, 80% detected once. About this clone: Its specificity is unknown.

This receptor was taken from a man aged 30 to 45 in good health and CMV-seronegative. The chain recombines TRBV18 with TRBJ2-5; 10 nucleotides line up with TRBD1. The sequenced sample consisted of PBMCs. The CDR3 DNA is TGTGCCAGCTCACTGGGAACCGGGACAGGGGATCAAGAGACCCAGTACTTC. It encodes CASSLGTGTGDQETQYF.